The clone carrying this TCR delta chain occurred a few times. Its antigen is undetermined. The protein that TCRdb holds for this DNA derives from a much larger clone and differs from the translated DNA at residue 9, which likely indicates a read error; the protein shown here is translated from the DNA. Gammadelta T cells were flow-sorted from PBMC into Vgamma9/Vdelta2+ and Vdelta2-negative populations for bulk analysis. TCRdb fed the multiplex PCR reads into CATT to redo clone calling. The top ten clones hold around 8.5% of a sample with some 100,000 delta-chain clones, around 1.4% of them seen once. This specimen belongs to a study of γδ T cells in repeated Plasmodium falciparum infection. Study background: Age- and gender-matched Australian children served as comparison for malaria-exposed Malian children. Each infection was followed by sampling at 21 days, plus baseline and some pre-infection draws. Notes on the study in general: Waves of new clonotype selection appeared after repeated controlled infections in Vdelta2-negative, largely Vdelta1+, gammadelta T cells.

The CDR3 has 22 amino acids. Germline V lookup: CDR1 TSWWSYY, CDR2 QGS. V lost 5 bases, J lost 0 bases, and 34 bases lay in between. The source material was gamma-delta T cells from blood. The chain links TRDV1 to TRDJ1; the D gene is possibly TRDD3 (6 bases). The receptor was isolated from a pool of human donors (malaria-infected and uninfected, not separated). This chain's CDR3 is CALGSYASPVLKRGSYTDKLIF. CDR3 nucleotide sequence: TGTGCTCTTGGGTCTTACGCCTCCCCAGTCCTTAAAAGGGGATCGTACACCGATAAACTCATCTTT.